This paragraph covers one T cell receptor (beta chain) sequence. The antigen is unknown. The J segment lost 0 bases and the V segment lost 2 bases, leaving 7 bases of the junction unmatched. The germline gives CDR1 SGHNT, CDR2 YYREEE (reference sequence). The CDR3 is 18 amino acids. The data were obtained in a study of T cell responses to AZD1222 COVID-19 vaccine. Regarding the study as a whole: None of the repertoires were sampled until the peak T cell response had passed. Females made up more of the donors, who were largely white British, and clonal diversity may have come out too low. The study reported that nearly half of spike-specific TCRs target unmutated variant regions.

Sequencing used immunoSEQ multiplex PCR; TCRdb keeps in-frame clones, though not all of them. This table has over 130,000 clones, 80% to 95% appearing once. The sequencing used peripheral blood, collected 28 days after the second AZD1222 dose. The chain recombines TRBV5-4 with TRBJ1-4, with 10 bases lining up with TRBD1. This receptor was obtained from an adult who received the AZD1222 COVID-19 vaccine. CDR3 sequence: CASSFWDRGFATNEKLFF. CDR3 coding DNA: TGTGCCAGCAGCTTTTGGGACAGGGGATTTGCAACTAATGAAAAACTGTTTTTT. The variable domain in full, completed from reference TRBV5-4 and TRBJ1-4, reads ETGVTQSPTHLIKTRGQQVTLRCSSQSGHNTVSWYQQALGQGPQFIFQYYREEENGRGNFPPRFSGLQFPNYSSELNVNALELDDSALYLCASSFWDRGFATNEKLFFGSGTQLSVL.